A selection of T cell receptor beta chains follows, all from one sample in a study of control samples from healthy donors and cancer patients. Assay: immunoSEQ multiplex PCR; the TCRdb copy retains only in-frame clones and omits some. The sample holds fewer than 120,000 clones, approximately 90% seen once. Sequenced: PBMCs. These receptors were obtained from a woman aged 55-69 years with lung cancer. Each CDR3 is given with its conserved first and last residue. Fields, in order: clone size, V gene, J gene, CDR3 length, D gene, CDR3 DNA, CDR3 protein. D genes are given only for firm matches. Clone size is not always given. Where it is, it says once, few, many or a class for expanded clones.

NA,TRBV3-1/TRBV3-2,TRBJ2-6,15,NA,TGTGCCAGCAGCCAAGACTTCTCTGGGGCCAACGTCCTGACTTTC,CASSQDFSGANVLTF
NA,TRBV9,TRBJ2-1,20,TRBD2,TGTGCCAGCAGCCCGACGTGGGGCGGGAGGGCCAGGGGGTCCTACAATGAGCAGTTCTTC,CASSPTWGGRARGSYNEQFF
once,TRBV9,TRBJ2-1,13,NA,TGTGCCAGCAGCGTAGTCCTAGACAATGAGCAGTTCTTC,CASSVVLDNEQFF
NA,TRBV6-5,TRBJ1-5,15,TRBD1,TGTGCCAGCAGTTACCGGACAGGGGGCAATCAGCCCCAGCATTTT,CASSYRTGGNQPQHF
NA,TRBV5-1,TRBJ1-4,14,TRBD1,TGCGCCAGCAGCTTCGGGACAGGGGGGGAAAAACTGTTTTTT,CASSFGTGGEKLFF
NA,TRBV6-5,TRBJ2-1,14,TRBD1,TGTGCCAGCAGTTACCTGGGACAGGGCAGTGAGCAGTTCTTC,CASSYLGQGSEQFF
NA,TRBV27,TRBJ2-7,16,TRBD2,TGTGCCAGCCTGAGGGGCGGGGGGGAGAGTCCCTACGAGCAGTACTTC,CASLRGGGESPYEQYF
NA,TRBV10-3,TRBJ2-5,14,TRBD1,TGTGCCATCAGTGCAAGGGGGCCCCAAGAGACCCAGTACTTC,CAISARGPQETQYF
NA,TRBV3-1/TRBV3-2,TRBJ1-5,17,NA,TGTGCCAGCAGCCAAGATAAGGCAGACGGATACAATCAGCCCCAGCATTTT,CASSQDKADGYNQPQHF
NA,TRBV3-1/TRBV3-2,TRBJ1-1,14,NA,TGTGCCAGCAGCCAAGGCGGCGCAGGGGTGGCAGCTTTCTTT,CASSQGGAGVAAFF
NA,TRBV7-9,TRBJ2-7,14,TRBD1,TGTGCCAGCGGGTCCGGGACAGTAACCTACGAGCAGTACTTC,CASGSGTVTYEQYF
few,TRBV3-1/TRBV3-2,TRBJ1-5,16,NA,TGTGCCAGCAGCCAAACCTGGACAGTTTCTAATCAGCCCCAGCATTTT,CASSQTWTVSNQPQHF
few,TRBV25-1,TRBJ1-1,10,NA,TGTGCCAGCGGCCCACAGAAAGCTTTCTTT,CASGPQKAFF
NA,TRBV5-1,TRBJ1-4,14,NA,TGCGCCAGCAGCTTGGAGGGAGACAGGGAAAAACTGTTTTTT,CASSLEGDREKLFF
NA,TRBV30,TRBJ1-3,16,NA,TGTGCCTGGAGTGTATTCTACACCAGCTCTGGAAACACCATATATTTT,CAWSVFYTSSGNTIYF
NA,TRBV12-3/TRBV12-4,TRBJ1-1,13,NA,TGTGCCAGCACCATGACAGCTAACACTGAAGCTTTCTTT,CASTMTANTEAFF
NA,TRBV28,TRBJ1-3,14,NA,TGTGCCAGCAGTTACACGAGCTCTGGAAACACCATATATTTT,CASSYTSSGNTIYF
NA,TRBV9,TRBJ2-1,15,TRBD1,TGTGCCAGCAGCGTAGGACAGGGTCCCTACAATGAGCAGTTCTTC,CASSVGQGPYNEQFF
few,TRBV27,TRBJ1-1,16,NA,TGTGCCAGCAGTTTCCGATATACCGGTCTGCGGACTGAAGCTTTCTTT,CASSFRYTGLRTEAFF
few,TRBV21-1,TRBJ2-7,15,NA,TGTGCCAGCAGCAAAGCGCCGGTCCAAGTCGACGAGCAGTACTTC,CASSKAPVQVDEQYF
NA,TRBV10-3,TRBJ1-1,11,NA,TGTGCCATCAGTGAGTCCCGGGGAGCTTTCTTT,CAISESRGAFF
few,TRBV6-2/TRBV6-3,TRBJ1-2,15,NA,TGTGCCAGCAGCTCCTCCTTGCCTTGGTCAGATGGCTACACCTTC,CASSSSLPWSDGYTF
NA,TRBV30,TRBJ1-1,13,NA,TGTGCCTGGAGGGGGACACCCAACACTGAAGCTTTCTTT,CAWRGTPNTEAFF
NA,TRBV4-2,TRBJ2-5,16,NA,TGTGCCAGCAGCCAAGATATTAGGCGGGGCCAAGAGACCCAGTACTTC,CASSQDIRRGQETQYF
NA,TRBV6-5,TRBJ2-5,12,NA,TGTGCCAGCACTGGGAACCAAGAGACCCAGTACTTC,CASTGNQETQYF
NA,TRBV25-1,TRBJ1-6,15,NA,TGTGCCAGCAGTGTATCGACACTCAATAATTCACCCCTCCACTTT,CASSVSTLNNSPLHF
NA,TRBV5-6,TRBJ2-5,14,NA,TGTGCCAGCAAGGCCGGGACGATAGAAGAGACCCAGTACTTC,CASKAGTIEETQYF
NA,TRBV11-3,TRBJ2-2,16,NA,TGTGCCAGCAGCCCAGCGGGGGCCGGGACAGGCGGGGAGCTGTTTTTT,CASSPAGAGTGGELFF
NA,TRBV10-3,TRBJ2-1,14,TRBD1,TGTGCCATCAGGACAGGGGAAGCCCTCGGTGAGCAGTTCTTC,CAIRTGEALGEQFF
NA,TRBV6-2/TRBV6-3,TRBJ2-7,14,TRBD1,TGTGCCAGCAGCGTATGGGACAGGGCAAACGAGCAGTACTTC,CASSVWDRANEQYF
NA,TRBV19,TRBJ1-5,14,NA,TGTGCCAGTAGTCTCCGGGATTGGGCTCAGCCCCAGCATTTT,CASSLRDWAQPQHF
NA,TRBV5-4,TRBJ2-6,18,TRBD1,TGTGCCAGCAGCACCCGGGACAGGGGGCCAGAAGGGGCCAACGTCCTGACTTTC,CASSTRDRGPEGANVLTF
NA,TRBV5-4,TRBJ2-3,15,TRBD1,TGTGCCAGCAGCTTGAAGGGACAGGTTGCAGATACGCAGTATTTT,CASSLKGQVADTQYF
few,TRBV6-4,TRBJ2-3,16,TRBD1,TGTGCCAGCAGTGACTCGGGACAGGGAGACACAGATACGCAGTATTTT,CASSDSGQGDTDTQYF
NA,TRBV3-1/TRBV3-2,TRBJ2-7,14,NA,TGTGCCAGCAGCCAAGGGAGCGGCCCCTACGAGCAGTACTTC,CASSQGSGPYEQYF
NA,TRBV19,TRBJ2-1,12,NA,TGTGCCAGTAGTACCTCGGGGAATGAGCAGTTCTTC,CASSTSGNEQFF
once,TRBV2,TRBJ2-2,15,TRBD2,TGTGCCAGCAGCGGGAGGGTGGTGAACACCGGGGAGCTGTTTTTT,CASSGRVVNTGELFF
NA,TRBV3-1/TRBV3-2,TRBJ1-1,15,NA,TGTGCCAGCAGCCAAGATGGCGTTATGAACACTGAAGCTTTCTTT,CASSQDGVMNTEAFF
NA,TRBV15,TRBJ1-2,15,NA,TGTGCCACCAGCAGAGGAAGGACACTTAACTATGGCTACACCTTC,CATSRGRTLNYGYTF
NA,TRBV25-1,TRBJ2-2,16,NA,TGTGCCAGCAGTGATCTAGGTAGCGGCGGCACCGGGGAGCTGTTTTTT,CASSDLGSGGTGELFF
NA,TRBV9,TRBJ2-1,20,TRBD2,TGTGCCAGCAGCGTAAGTCCCGGGACCCGGTGGAGCGGGAGGGAGAATGAGCAGTTCTTC,CASSVSPGTRWSGRENEQFF
NA,TRBV11-3,TRBJ1-1,14,NA,TGTGCCAGCAACCCGGGGGGAAAGAGCACTGAAGCTTTCTTT,CASNPGGKSTEAFF
NA,TRBV19,TRBJ1-6,13,NA,TGTGCCAGTAAAAGGCGGGAGAATTCACCCCTCCACTTT,CASKRRENSPLHF
NA,TRBV7-9,TRBJ2-5,15,NA,TGTGCCAGCAGCTTAGCAAGAGCTTTCCAAGAGACCCAGTACTTC,CASSLARAFQETQYF
NA,TRBV12-3/TRBV12-4,TRBJ1-1,13,NA,TGTGCCAGCAGTTTATGGACGAACACTGAAGCTTTCTTT,CASSLWTNTEAFF
NA,TRBV2,TRBJ2-2,12,NA,TGTGCCAGCAGGACAATTTACGGGGAGCTGTTTTTT,CASRTIYGELFF
NA,TRBV11-3,TRBJ2-1,13,NA,TGTGCCAGCAGGTACCTATCCTACAATGAGCAGTTCTTC,CASRYLSYNEQFF
NA,TRBV5-1,TRBJ1-5,15,NA,TGCGCCAGCAGTTTGGACAGTCCTAGCAATCAGCCCCAGCATTTT,CASSLDSPSNQPQHF
NA,TRBV7-9,TRBJ1-1,15,NA,TGTGCCAGCAGCGCCCTCGGACAGCTGGTCACTGAAGCTTTCTTT,CASSALGQLVTEAFF
NA,TRBV6-5,TRBJ2-1,14,TRBD2,TGTGCCAGCAGTTACTGGCGCGGGGAGGGGAGGCAGTTCTTC,CASSYWRGEGRQFF
NA,TRBV5-1,TRBJ1-2,13,TRBD1,TGCGCCAGCAGCTTGGATGGGACAGGGGGCTACACCTTC,CASSLDGTGGYTF
NA,TRBV5-6,TRBJ1-4,15,NA,TGTGCCAGCAGCACGCCGGGAGCAACTAATGAAAAACTGTTTTTT,CASSTPGATNEKLFF
NA,TRBV19,TRBJ1-5,16,TRBD1,TGTGCCAGTAGTATTTGGAAGGGGACAGCTGATCAGCCCCAGCATTTT,CASSIWKGTADQPQHF
NA,TRBV3-1/TRBV3-2,TRBJ2-1,15,TRBD2,TGTGCCAGCAGCCAAGATCTAGCGGGGACGGATGAGCAGTTCTTC,CASSQDLAGTDEQFF
NA,TRBV5-1,TRBJ2-7,15,TRBD1,TGCGCCAGCAGCTCAGACGGGACAGCCCTCTACGAGCAGTACTTC,CASSSDGTALYEQYF